This entry lists 14 T cell receptor beta chains sequenced from one sample in a study of T-cell memory formation after mild COVID-19. Each CDR3 protein is one row after TCRdb ran MiXCR on the 5' RACE reads. The profile shows roughly 410,000 distinct CDR3 sequences, roughly 26% of them singletons. The specimen sequenced was PBMCs or a T cell subset sorted from them (not recorded which). The origin of the receptors is an adult woman who had mild COVID-19 (a few samples of this study predate the infection). Cell type and time point are not known.

This chain links TRBV3-1 with TRBJ2-1; TRBD2 aligns across 8 bases. J was trimmed by 7 bases and V by 1 base; bases with no gene match: 12. The CDR3 consists of 17 residues. Germline V gene lookup returns CDR1 LGHDT and CDR2 YNNKEL (reference sequence). This chain's CDR3 is CASSQGEDSGMGNEQFF. CDR3 in DNA: TGTGCCAGCAGCCAAGGGGAGGATAGCGGGATGGGAAATGAGCAGTTCTTC.

This clonotype turned up a few times. The rearrangement links TRBV2 to TRBJ2-7, with no clear D. Germline assignment: CDR1 SNHLY and CDR2 FYNNEI. Trimming left V 6 bases short and J 4 bases short, with 16 bases between. The CDR3 has 14 amino acids. The CDR3 is CASSTRSGPYEQYF. The CDR3 DNA is TGTGCCAGCAGCACTCGTTCTGGGCCGTACGAGCAGTACTTC.

This clonotype occurred a few times. The chain combines TRBV20-1 with TRBJ2-7; 10 positions match TRBD1. The CDR3 sequence is 12 residues long. Germline loops: CDR1 DFQATT, CDR2 SNEGSKA (reference sequence). In DNA form, the CDR3 reads TGCAAAGGGGACAGGGGCAGGTACGAGCAGTACTTC. The encoded protein is CKGDRGRYEQYF.

This clonotype occurred a few times. This chain's CDR3 is CASSKDRLQGYTF. The CDR3 DNA follows: TGTGCCAGCAGCAAGGACAGGCTGCAGGGCTACACCTTC. The chain links TRBV12-3 or TRBV12-4 to TRBJ1-2, with TRBD1 matching over 7 bases. The CDR3 is 13 amino acids. The J segment lost 8 bases and the V segment lost 6 bases, leaving 9 bases of the junction unmatched.

The chain employs TRBV5-4 and TRBJ2-6; 10 bases map to TRBD1. This CDR3 is built from 18 residues. Per the germline V gene, CDR1 is SGHNT and CDR2 is YYREEE (reference sequence). The J segment lost 0 bases and the V segment lost 4 bases, leaving 7 bases of the junction unmatched. The CDR3 loop reads CASSLRDRGLSGANVLTF. The CDR3 DNA follows: TGTGCCAGCAGCCTTCGGGACAGGGGACTCTCTGGGGCCAACGTCCTGACTTTC. Using reference TRBV5-4 and TRBJ2-6 for the parts outside the CDR3, the full variable domain is ETGVTQSPTHLIKTRGQQVTLRCSSQSGHNTVSWYQQALGQGPQFIFQYYREEENGRGNFPPRFSGLQFPNYSSELNVNALELDDSALYLCASSLRDRGLSGANVLTFGAGSRLTVL.

The chain employs TRBV6-5 and TRBJ1-1, with D possibly matching TRBD1 (6 bases). Germline CDR1 is MNHEY and CDR2 is SVGAGI. The CDR3 loop spans 14 amino acids. V was clipped by 5 bases and J by 4 bases, with 14 bases between them. The CDR3 nucleotides read TGTGCCAGCAGTCGACAACAGGGCAGCACTGAAGCTTTCTTT. As protein: CASSRQQGSTEAFF.

The V call is TRBV5-5, the J call TRBJ2-7; 9 nucleotides match TRBD1. This CDR3 spans 14 amino acids. Unmatched junction bases numbered 6, after V lost 4 bases and J lost 4 bases. Germline CDR1 reads SGHKS; CDR2 reads YYEKEE (reference sequence). DNA for the CDR3: TGTGCCAGCAGCGCGGGGACAGGGCAATACGAGCAGTACTTC. As protein: CASSAGTGQYEQYF.

As DNA, the CDR3 is TGCAGCGTTGGGGGGGTAGACTACGAGCAGTACTTC. Translation: CSVGGVDYEQYF. This rearrangement joins TRBV29-1 to TRBJ2-7; possible D gene TRBD2, 6 bases. Germline values: CDR1 SQVTM, CDR2 ANQGSEA. Trimming removed 4 bases from V and 3 bases from J, with 10 bases in between. CDR3 length: 12 amino acids.

This clonotype has a handful of counts. This CDR3 reads CASSRPGLAGGREETQYF. The DNA of the CDR3 is TGTGCCAGCAGCCGCCCGGGACTAGCGGGAGGGCGCGAAGAGACCCAGTACTTC. This chain connects TRBV6-5 to TRBJ2-5; 16 bases fit TRBD2. The CDR3 covers 18 residues. V gave up 6 bases and J gave up 3 bases; unmatched junction bases: 10. In germline, CDR1 is MNHEY, CDR2 SVGAGI.

This sequence joins TRBV6-5 and TRBJ1-1; a weak D match, TRBD1 (6 bases). V dropped 2 bases and J dropped 10 bases, with 11 bases sitting between them. This CDR3 contains 12 residues. Germline assignment: CDR1 MNHEY and CDR2 SVGAGI. The CDR3 region has the DNA TGTGCCAGCAGTTACCCCGGCAGGGGAGCTTTCTTT. Encoded protein: CASSYPGRGAFF.

This clonotype was seen ten or more times. At one of its ends the junction is not consistent with the germline gene, which may arise from a read error. The chain carries TRBV5-1 and TRBJ1-1; the D gene is possibly TRBD1 (6 bases). The CDR3 contains 13 residues. The germline gives CDR1 SGHRS, CDR2 YFSETQ. The CDR3: CASSLAGDTEAFF. The DNA for the CDR3 is TGTGCCAGCAGCTTAGCAGGGGACACTGAAGCTTTCTTT.

This clonotype turned up a few times. The V call is TRBV4-3, the J call TRBJ2-7; D might be TRBD1 or TRBD2, each matching 5 bases. The V and J ends lost 0 bases and 3 bases respectively, with 12 bases between them. CDR3 length: 15 amino acids. CDR1 is LGHNA, CDR2 YSLEER, per germline. The CDR3 loop reads CASSQEGTGLYEQYF. For the CDR3, the DNA is TGCGCCAGCAGCCAAGAAGGGACGGGCCTCTACGAGCAGTACTTC.

This clonotype was counted between two and nine times. The rearrangement joins TRBV4-3 to TRBJ2-4, with a possible D match to TRBD2 (5 bases). This CDR3 region has 18 residues. Trimming took 0 bases from V and 7 from J, leaving 22 bases between them. CDR1 is LGHNA, CDR2 YSLEER, per germline. The CDR3 protein is CASSQDFGLLLRANIQYF. The CDR3, as DNA: TGCGCCAGCAGCCAAGATTTCGGACTCCTATTAAGGGCTAACATTCAGTACTTC.

The chain combines TRBV12-3 or TRBV12-4 with TRBJ2-5, with D possibly matching TRBD2 (6 bases). The CDR3 spans 16 residues. Trimming cost V 6 bases and J 2 bases, with 19 bases left between them. The CDR3 sequence: CASSLGLTDPQETQYF. CDR3 nucleotides: TGTGCCAGCAGCCTGGGACTGACCGACCCACAAGAGACCCAGTACTTC.